This note documents a single TCR beta chain sequence. The record originates from a study of post-analysis software for immune sequencing data. Unique molecular identifiers were built into the TCR beta cDNA libraries. TCRdb reprocessed the PCR reads with MiXCR, giving one entry per CDR3 protein. The table records 400,000 to 500,000 distinct CDR3 sequences, over 30% of them present only once. The TCR sequence derives from a girl aged 2 to 9 with multiple sclerosis. The sequencing input was blood.

CDR3 amino acids: CASSKGQGLQGEQFF. CDR3 bases: TGTGCCAGCAGTAAAGGACAGGGGCTGCAAGGGGAGCAGTTCTTC. The chain combines TRBV12-3 or TRBV12-4 with TRBJ2-1; TRBD1 matches at 9 bases. This CDR3 has 15 amino acids. V gave up 5 bases and J gave up 10 bases; unmatched junction bases: 12.